This TCR beta chain was retrieved from a study of identical twins. Broader study findings: Possibly, invariant MAIT and iNKT cells partly confounded zero-insertion analyses. Researchers reported weaker excess twin sharing in beta out-of-frame sequences. Alpha sequences that were out-of-frame and twin-shared showed an excess of low generation probability.

The V gene end was trimmed by 4 bases and the J gene end by 6 bases; junction bases not matched to a gene: 10. The CDR3 spans 16 residues. Looked up from germline, CDR1 is SGHVS and CDR2 is FQNEAQ. This clonotype occurred once. The antigen remains unidentified. TCRdb re-called the 5' RACE reads through MiXCR, storing one row per CDR3 protein. The repertoire holds 420,000 or so distinct CDR3 sequences, with under 20% as singletons. The J gene is TRBJ2-7, the V gene TRBV7-8, with 12 bases fitting TRBD1. Material for sequencing was naive T cells sorted from blood. This sequence was found in a man between 45 and 60 years old in good health. CDR3 sequence (DNA): TGTGCCAGCAGCTGGCCCCCGGGACAGGGGGCGCTCGAGCAGTACTTC. Its translation is CASSWPPGQGALEQYF.